Listed here are 6 T cell receptor beta chains from one sample, sequenced in a study of blood T cell repertoires in COVID-19. Sequencing was performed with immunoSEQ multiplex PCR; in TCRdb, only in-frame clones are kept and a portion is missing. The table includes about 220,000 clones, approximately 88% detected once. What was sequenced was PBMCs or T cells enriched from blood (not recorded which). These receptors all stem from a woman aged 40 to 49 with acute COVID-19.

The chain combines TRBV30 with TRBJ1-2; D is ambiguous. Looked up from germline, CDR1 is GTSNPN and CDR2 is SVGIG (reference sequence). The length of the CDR3 is 14 residues. V was clipped by 4 bases and J by 6 bases, with 18 bases between them. CDR3 in amino acids: CAWMGPLEVDGYTF. The CDR3 bases are TGTGCCTGGATGGGCCCGTTGGAGGTGGATGGCTACACCTTC.

The genes are TRBV2 and TRBJ1-2, with D perhaps matching TRBD1 (5 bases). The CDR3 has 14 residues. The V gene lost 6 bases and the J gene lost 1 base, with 12 bases spanning the gap. CDR1 SNHLY and CDR2 FYNNEI come from the germline V gene. CDR3 region: CASRELTVNYGYTF. The CDR3 DNA reads as TGTGCCAGCAGGGAACTGACAGTTAACTATGGCTACACCTTC.

The V and J genes are TRBV5-4 and TRBJ1-1, with 9 positions matching TRBD1. The CDR3 consists of 15 residues. V trimming: 4 bases; J trimming: 1 base; junction bases outside the gene matches: 5. Germline CDR1 and CDR2: SGHNT and YYREEE (reference sequence). The CDR3 reads CASSKGTGRNTEAFF. Here the CDR3 DNA reads TGTGCCAGCAGCAAAGGGACAGGGCGGAACACTGAAGCTTTCTTT.

The CDR3 region is CASSQALTGSSGGYTF. CDR3 DNA sequence: TGCGCCAGCAGCCAAGCCCTAACAGGGAGTAGTGGTGGCTACACCTTC. The chain combines TRBV4-3 with TRBJ1-2; D may be TRBD1 (6 bases). The CDR3 length is 16 residues. CDR1 is LGHNA and CDR2 is YSLEER in the germline V gene. The V end lost 1 base, the J end lost 7 bases, and 19 bases lay between the germline ends.

This chain uses TRBV19 with TRBJ2-3; D is ambiguous. Germline assignment: CDR1 LNHDA and CDR2 SQIVND (reference sequence). V lost 5 bases, J lost 7 bases, and 22 bases lay in between. The length of the CDR3 is 16 residues. The chain's CDR3 is CASSPPRVSPGNTQYF. The DNA for the CDR3 is TGTGCCAGTAGTCCCCCCCGAGTCTCCCCAGGTAATACGCAGTATTTT.

This clone was seen once. The rearrangement links TRBV6-5 to TRBJ2-7; possibly TRBD2 for D (6 bases). Trimming took off 7 bases at V and 0 bases at J, with 10 bases between the two ends. CDR1 and CDR2 from the germline V gene are MNHEY and SVGAGI. The CDR3 is 13 amino acids. The CDR3 sequence is CASILEGSYEQYV. CDR3 in DNA: TGTGCCAGCATTCTGGAGGGCTCCTACGAGCAGTACGTC.